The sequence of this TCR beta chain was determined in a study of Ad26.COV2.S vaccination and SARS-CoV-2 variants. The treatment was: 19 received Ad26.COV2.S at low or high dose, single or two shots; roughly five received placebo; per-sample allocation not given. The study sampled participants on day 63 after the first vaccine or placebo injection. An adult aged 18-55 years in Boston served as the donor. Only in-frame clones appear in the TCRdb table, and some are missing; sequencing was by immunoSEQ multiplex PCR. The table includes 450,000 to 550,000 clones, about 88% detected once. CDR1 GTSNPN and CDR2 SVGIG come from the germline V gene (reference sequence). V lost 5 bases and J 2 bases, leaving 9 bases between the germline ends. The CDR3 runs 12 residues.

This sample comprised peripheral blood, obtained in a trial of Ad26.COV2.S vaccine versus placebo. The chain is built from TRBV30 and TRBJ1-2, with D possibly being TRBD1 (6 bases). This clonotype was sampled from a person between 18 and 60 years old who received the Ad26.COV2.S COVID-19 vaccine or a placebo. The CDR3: CAWAQGNYGYTF. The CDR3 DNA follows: TGTGCCTGGGCCCAGGGGAACTATGGCTACACCTTC.